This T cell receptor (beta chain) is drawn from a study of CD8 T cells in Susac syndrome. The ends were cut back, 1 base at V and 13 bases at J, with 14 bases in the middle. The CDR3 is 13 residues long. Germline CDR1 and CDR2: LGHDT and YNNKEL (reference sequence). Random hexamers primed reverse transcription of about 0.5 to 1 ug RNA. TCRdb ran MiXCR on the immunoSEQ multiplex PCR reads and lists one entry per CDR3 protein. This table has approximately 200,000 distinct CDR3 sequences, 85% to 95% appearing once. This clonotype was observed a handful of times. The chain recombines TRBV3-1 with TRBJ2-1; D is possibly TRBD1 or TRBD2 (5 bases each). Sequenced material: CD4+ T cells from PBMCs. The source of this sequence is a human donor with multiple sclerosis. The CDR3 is CASSQAPSGDQFF. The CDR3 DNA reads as TGTGCCAGCAGCCAAGCTCCCTCCGGGGACCAGTTCTTC.